This T cell receptor beta chain was recorded in a study of blood T cell repertoires in COVID-19. Study background: Sources were T cells, B-cell-depleted T cells, or PBMCs; the material itself was cDNA or gDNA.

This clone was observed a single time. The CDR3 covers 15 residues. CDR1 is DFQATT, CDR2 SNEGSKA, per germline (reference sequence). V lost 3 bases, J lost 1 base, and 15 bases lay in between. In the study's own analysis: By means of reference gene primer amplification, nucleated cell counts were estimated. The assay was immunoSEQ multiplex PCR, and TCRdb's table has in-frame clones only and misses some. That table supplies the V and J calls and clone size; D and trimming were determined from the DNA. The profile shows a few hundred thousand clones, around nine tenths of them singletons. The TCR originated in a man between 35 and 55 years old who had recovered from COVID-19. The material sequenced was peripheral blood. The chain uses TRBV20-1 and TRBJ2-5, with a tentative D call TRBD1 (6 bases). CDR3 region: CSASRDTATQETQYF. In nucleotides, the CDR3 is TGCAGTGCTAGTCGGGACACAGCGACCCAAGAGACCCAGTACTTC.